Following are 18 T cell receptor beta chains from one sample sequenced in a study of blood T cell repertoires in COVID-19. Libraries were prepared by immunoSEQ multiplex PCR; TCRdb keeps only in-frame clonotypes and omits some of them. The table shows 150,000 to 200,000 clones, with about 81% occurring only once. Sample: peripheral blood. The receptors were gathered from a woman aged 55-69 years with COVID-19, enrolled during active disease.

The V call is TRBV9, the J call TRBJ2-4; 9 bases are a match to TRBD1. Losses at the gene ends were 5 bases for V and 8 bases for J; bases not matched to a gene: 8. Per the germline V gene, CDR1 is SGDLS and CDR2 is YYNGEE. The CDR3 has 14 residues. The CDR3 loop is CASSAQGARDIQYF. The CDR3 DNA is TGTGCCAGCAGTGCACAGGGGGCTCGAGACATTCAGTACTTC.

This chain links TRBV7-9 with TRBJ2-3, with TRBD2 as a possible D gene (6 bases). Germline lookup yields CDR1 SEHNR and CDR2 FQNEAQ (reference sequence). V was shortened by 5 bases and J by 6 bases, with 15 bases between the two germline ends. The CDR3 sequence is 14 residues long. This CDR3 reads CASSPGGAGDTQYF. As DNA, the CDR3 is TGTGCCAGCAGCCCAGGAGGGGCCGGGGATACGCAGTATTTT.

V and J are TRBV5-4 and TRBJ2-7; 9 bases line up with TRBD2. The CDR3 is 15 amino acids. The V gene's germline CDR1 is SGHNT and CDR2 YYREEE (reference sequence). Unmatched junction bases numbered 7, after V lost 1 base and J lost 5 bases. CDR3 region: CASSLLAGVRDEQYF. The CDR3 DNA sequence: TGTGCCAGCAGCTTGTTAGCGGGAGTGAGGGACGAGCAGTACTTC. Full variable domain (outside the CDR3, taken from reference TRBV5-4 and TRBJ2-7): ETGVTQSPTHLIKTRGQQVTLRCSSQSGHNTVSWYQQALGQGPQFIFQYYREEENGRGNFPPRFSGLQFPNYSSELNVNALELDDSALYLCASSLLAGVRDEQYFGPGTRLTVT.

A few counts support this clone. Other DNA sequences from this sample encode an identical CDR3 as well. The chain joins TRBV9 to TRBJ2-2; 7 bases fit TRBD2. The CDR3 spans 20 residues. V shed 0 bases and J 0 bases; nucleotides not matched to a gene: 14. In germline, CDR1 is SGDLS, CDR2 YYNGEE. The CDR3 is CASSVVALGGGLTNTGELFF. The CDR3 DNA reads TGTGCCAGCAGCGTAGTCGCCCTGGGGGGGGGACTCACGAACACCGGGGAGCTGTTTTTT.

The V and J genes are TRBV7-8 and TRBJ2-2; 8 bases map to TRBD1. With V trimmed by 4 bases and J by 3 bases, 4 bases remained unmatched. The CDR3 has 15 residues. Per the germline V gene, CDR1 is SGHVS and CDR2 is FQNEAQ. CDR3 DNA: TGTGCCAGCAGCTCCCAGACAGGGGACACCGGGGAGCTGTTTTTT. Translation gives CASSSQTGDTGELFF.

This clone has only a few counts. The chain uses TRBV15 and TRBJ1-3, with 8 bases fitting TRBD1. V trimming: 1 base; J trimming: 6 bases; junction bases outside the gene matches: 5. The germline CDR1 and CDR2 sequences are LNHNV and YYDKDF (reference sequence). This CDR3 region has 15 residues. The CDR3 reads CATSRGTGQINTIYF. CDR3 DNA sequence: TGTGCCACCAGCAGAGGGACAGGGCAAATAAACACCATATATTTT.

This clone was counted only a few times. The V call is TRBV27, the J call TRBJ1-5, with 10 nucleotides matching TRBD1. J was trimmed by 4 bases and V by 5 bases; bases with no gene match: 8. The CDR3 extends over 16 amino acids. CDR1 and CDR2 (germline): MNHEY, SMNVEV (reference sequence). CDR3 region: CASSRQGAFRNQPQHF. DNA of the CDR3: TGTGCCAGCAGTAGACAGGGGGCTTTTCGGAATCAGCCCCAGCATTTT.

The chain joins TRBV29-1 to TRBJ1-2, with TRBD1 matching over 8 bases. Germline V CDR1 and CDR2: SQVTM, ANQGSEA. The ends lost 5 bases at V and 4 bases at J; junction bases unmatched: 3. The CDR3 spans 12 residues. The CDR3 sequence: CSVWTGSYGYTF. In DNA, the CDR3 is TGCAGCGTTTGGACAGGGAGCTATGGCTACACCTTC.

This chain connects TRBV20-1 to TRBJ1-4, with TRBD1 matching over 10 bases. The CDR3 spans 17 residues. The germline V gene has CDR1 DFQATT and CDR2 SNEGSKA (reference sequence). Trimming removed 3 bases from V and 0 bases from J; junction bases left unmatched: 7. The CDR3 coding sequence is TGCAGTGCTAGTCCCGGGACAGGGGTTGCAACTAATGAAAAACTGTTTTTT. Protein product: CSASPGTGVATNEKLFF.

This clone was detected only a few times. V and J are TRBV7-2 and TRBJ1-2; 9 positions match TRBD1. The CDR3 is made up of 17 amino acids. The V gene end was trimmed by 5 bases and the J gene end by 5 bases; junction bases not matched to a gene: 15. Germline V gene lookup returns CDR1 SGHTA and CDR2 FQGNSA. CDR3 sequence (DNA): TGTGCCAGCAGCGCGCGCTTGAGGGACAGGGCAAATTATGGCTACACCTTC. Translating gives CASSARLRDRANYGYTF.

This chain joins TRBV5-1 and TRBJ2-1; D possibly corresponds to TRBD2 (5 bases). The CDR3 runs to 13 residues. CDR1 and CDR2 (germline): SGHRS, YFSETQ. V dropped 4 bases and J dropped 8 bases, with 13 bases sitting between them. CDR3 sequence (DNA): TGCGCCAGCAGCCTTACTAGGACGGATGAGCAGTTCTTC. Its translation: CASSLTRTDEQFF.

CDR3 nucleotide sequence: TGTGCCAGCAACAGGTTCTATAGCAATCAGCCCCAGCATTTT. This codes for CASNRFYSNQPQHF. The J gene is TRBJ1-5, the V gene TRBV2; maybe TRBD1 (5 bases). The CDR3 covers 14 residues. The germline CDR1 and CDR2 sequences are SNHLY and FYNNEI. V lost 7 bases to trimming and J lost 0 bases, with 10 bases between them.

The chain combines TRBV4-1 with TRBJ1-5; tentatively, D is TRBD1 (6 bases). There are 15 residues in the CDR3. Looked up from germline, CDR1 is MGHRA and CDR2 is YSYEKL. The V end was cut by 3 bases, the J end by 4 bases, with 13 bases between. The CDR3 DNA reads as TGCGCCAGCAGCCAGGCAGGACAGATTAATCAGCCCCAGCATTTT. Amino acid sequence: CASSQAGQINQPQHF.

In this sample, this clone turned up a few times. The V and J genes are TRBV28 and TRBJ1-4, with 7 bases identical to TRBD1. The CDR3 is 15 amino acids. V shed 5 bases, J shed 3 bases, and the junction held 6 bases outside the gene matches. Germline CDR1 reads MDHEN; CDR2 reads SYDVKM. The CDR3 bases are TGTGCCAGCAGTCCTACGGACAGGCCTAATGAAAAACTGTTTTTT. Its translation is CASSPTDRPNEKLFF.

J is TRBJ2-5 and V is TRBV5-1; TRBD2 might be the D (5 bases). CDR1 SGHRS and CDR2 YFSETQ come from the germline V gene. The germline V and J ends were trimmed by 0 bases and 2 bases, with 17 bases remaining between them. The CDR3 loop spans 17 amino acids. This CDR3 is CASSLEDTLVGQETQYF. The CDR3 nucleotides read TGCGCCAGCAGCTTGGAGGATACACTAGTCGGTCAAGAGACCCAGTACTTC.

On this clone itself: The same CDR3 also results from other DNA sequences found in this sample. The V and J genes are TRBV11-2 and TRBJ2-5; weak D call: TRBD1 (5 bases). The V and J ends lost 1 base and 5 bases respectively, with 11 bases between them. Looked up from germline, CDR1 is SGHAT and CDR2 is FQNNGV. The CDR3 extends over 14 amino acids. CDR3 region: CASSLGQGRETQYF. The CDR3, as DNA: TGTGCCAGCAGCTTAGGCCAGGGCAGGGAGACCCAGTACTTC.

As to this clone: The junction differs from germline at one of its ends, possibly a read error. CDR3 amino acids: CASSQEVGLTDTYF. For the CDR3, the DNA is TGTGCCAGCAGCCAAGAGGTGGGACTCACGGATACTTATTTC. The V call is TRBV4-2, the J call TRBJ2-7; TRBD2 might be the D (6 bases). The germline V gene has CDR1 LGHNA and CDR2 YNFKEQ. CDR3 length: 14 amino acids.

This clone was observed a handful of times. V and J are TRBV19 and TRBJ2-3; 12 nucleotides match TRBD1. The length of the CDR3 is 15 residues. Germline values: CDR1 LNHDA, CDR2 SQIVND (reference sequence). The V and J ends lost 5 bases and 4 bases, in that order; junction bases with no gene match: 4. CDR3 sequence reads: CASSWGQGAADTQYF. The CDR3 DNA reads TGTGCCAGTAGTTGGGGACAGGGGGCCGCAGATACGCAGTATTTT.